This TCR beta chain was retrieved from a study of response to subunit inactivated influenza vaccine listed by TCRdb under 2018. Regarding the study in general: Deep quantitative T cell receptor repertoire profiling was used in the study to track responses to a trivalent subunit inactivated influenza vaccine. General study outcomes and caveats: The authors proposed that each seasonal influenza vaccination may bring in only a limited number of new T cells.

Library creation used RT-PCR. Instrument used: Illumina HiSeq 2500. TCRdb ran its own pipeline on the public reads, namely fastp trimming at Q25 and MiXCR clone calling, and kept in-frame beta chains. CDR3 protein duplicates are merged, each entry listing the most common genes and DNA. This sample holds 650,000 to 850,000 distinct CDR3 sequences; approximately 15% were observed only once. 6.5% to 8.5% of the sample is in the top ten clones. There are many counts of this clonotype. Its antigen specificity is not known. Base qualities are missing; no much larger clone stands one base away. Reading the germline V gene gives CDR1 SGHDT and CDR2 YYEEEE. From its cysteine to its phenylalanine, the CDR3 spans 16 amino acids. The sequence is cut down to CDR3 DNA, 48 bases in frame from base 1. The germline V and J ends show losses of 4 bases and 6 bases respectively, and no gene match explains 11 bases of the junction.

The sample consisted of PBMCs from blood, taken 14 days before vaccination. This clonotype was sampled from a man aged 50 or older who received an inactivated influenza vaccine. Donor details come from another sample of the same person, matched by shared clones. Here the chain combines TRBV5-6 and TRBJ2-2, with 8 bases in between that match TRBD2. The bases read TGTGCCAGCAGCCACGCGGCGGGGGGATTGTCCGGGGAGCTGTTTTTT. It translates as CASSHAAGGLSGELFF.